This T cell receptor beta chain was observed in a study of blood T cell repertoires in COVID-19. The CDR3 is 16 amino acids. V was pared by 1 base and J by 4 bases, with 3 bases of the junction left unmatched. CDR1 is SGHAT, CDR2 FQNNGV, per germline. In the source study's methods: Counts of nucleated cells, estimated from reference gene primer amplification, were obtained. Profiled with immunoSEQ multiplex PCR; TCRdb holds only in-frame clones, not every one. The D gene and trimming were derived from the DNA, and the V and J assignments and clone size from that table. The profile shows fewer than 250,000 clones, approximately 84% of them singletons.

This clonotype was obtained from a man in his forties with acute or convalescent COVID-19. This chain uses TRBV11-2 with TRBJ2-1, with 11 nucleotides matching TRBD2. Sequenced material: peripheral blood. The CDR3 loop is CASSLGLAGLYNEQFF. The CDR3 DNA reads TGTGCCAGCAGCTTAGGACTAGCGGGGCTTTACAATGAGCAGTTCTTC.